The 28 T cell receptor beta chains presented below share a single source sample, sequenced in a study of human T cells and chemical hapten exposure. In the library, unique molecular identifiers were attached to individual cDNA molecules. Each CDR3 protein is one row after TCRdb ran MiXCR on the reads. The profile covers about 120,000 distinct CDR3 sequences, with approximately 9% appearing a single time and over 1.1% taken by the ten largest. Before extraction, the whole blood was not fractionated, and total RNA was taken from it. The specimen sequenced was whole blood. The receptors here all came from a human donor in good health. Some clones in this sample may be carry-over from other donors' samples.

There are a few counts of this clonotype. The DNA for the CDR3 is TGTGCCAGCAGTAAAGGACAGGGGGTTATTAGCATCTATGAGCAGTTCTTC. It specifies CASSKGQGVISIYEQFF. V gene TRBV6-5 combines with J gene TRBJ2-1; TRBD1 agrees at 10 bases. Germline CDR1 MNHEY, CDR2 SVGAGI. The CDR3 is 17 residues long. The junction had 15 bases not matched to a gene; V was cut back by 5 bases and J by 8 bases.

The chain uses TRBV6-2 or TRBV6-3 and TRBJ1-2, with D unresolved. This CDR3 has 14 amino acids. Germline V lookup: CDR1 MNHEY, CDR2 SVGEGT. With 5 bases removed from V and 4 bases from J, the gap between germline ends came to 14 bases. The CDR3 sequence: CASSQEAGGYGYTF. Here the CDR3 DNA reads TGTGCCAGCAGTCAAGAAGCAGGCGGCTATGGCTACACCTTC.

This clonotype appeared a few times. CDR3 bases: TGTGCCAGCAGCTTATTGGGAGGGCCCTCAATCTCTGGGGCCAACGTCCTGACTTTC. It specifies CASSLLGGPSISGANVLTF. The chain combines TRBV7-3 with TRBJ2-6, with 7 bases that match TRBD2. Trimming at V came to 2 bases and at J to 0 bases, leaving 10 bases not matched to a gene. CDR1 SGHTA and CDR2 FQGTGA come from the germline V gene. CDR3 size: 19 residues.

This chain joins TRBV5-4 and TRBJ1-2; 7 bases are shared with TRBD1. V trimming: 4 bases; J trimming: 8 bases; junction bases outside the gene matches: 17. The CDR3 is 16 amino acids. The germline CDR1 and CDR2 sequences are SGHNT and YYREEE (reference sequence). CDR3 DNA sequence: TGTGCCAGCAGCGCATACTTCGACAGGGACGGAATAGGCTACACCTTC. Translated: CASSAYFDRDGIGYTF.

This clonotype was picked up many times. The gene calls are TRBV4-1 and TRBJ2-3, with TRBD1 matching over 10 bases. The CDR3 is 16 residues long. J gave up 3 bases and V 4 bases, and 7 bases lay outside the gene matches. CDR1 is MGHRA, CDR2 YSYEKL, per germline. The CDR3 bases are TGCGCCAGCAGCCTAGGACAGGGGGAGTTGACAGATACGCAGTATTTT. Amino acids: CASSLGQGELTDTQYF.

This clonotype was seen at least ten times. This chain joins TRBV29-1 and TRBJ2-1; D gene uncertain. Germline loops: CDR1 SQVTM, CDR2 ANQGSEA. The CDR3 runs to 10 residues. Trimming shortened V by 8 bases and J by 5 bases, and 7 bases separated the two germline ends. CDR3 sequence: CSSWDNEQFF. CDR3 sequence (DNA): TGCAGCTCGTGGGACAATGAGCAGTTCTTC.

This clonotype was counted at least ten times. CDR3 sequence reads: CASSRRTGNTGELFF. CDR3 coding DNA: TGTGCCAGCAGCCGCCGGACAGGGAACACCGGGGAGCTGTTTTTT. The chain is built from TRBV6-5 and TRBJ2-2; 7 bases match TRBD1. The germline gives CDR1 MNHEY, CDR2 SVGAGI. The CDR3 extends over 15 amino acids. Unmatched junction bases numbered 5, after V lost 6 bases and J lost 1 base.

With respect to this clonotype: This may stem from a read error, because a much larger clone lies one nucleotide away. The CDR3 region has the DNA TGTGCCAGCAGTGCCGGGACAGGGGTCTACGAGCAGTACTTC. Translating gives CASSAGTGVYEQYF. V is TRBV12-3 or TRBV12-4 and J is TRBJ2-7, with 10 positions matching TRBD1. This CDR3 region has 14 residues. V lost 5 bases, J lost 3 bases, and 4 bases stayed unmatched.

This chain connects TRBV20-1 to TRBJ1-1, with 7 bases lining up with TRBD1. V lost 2 bases, J lost 3 bases, and 6 bases stayed unmatched. Germline lookup yields CDR1 DFQATT and CDR2 SNEGSKA (reference sequence). The CDR3 consists of 14 residues. CDR3 sequence reads: CSARRQGWDTEAFF. For the CDR3, the DNA is TGCAGTGCTAGACGACAGGGTTGGGACACTGAAGCTTTCTTT.

This clonotype was detected ten times or more. CDR3 sequence: CASSSGTPAETQYF. Written as DNA, the CDR3 is TGTGCCAGCAGTTCCGGGACTCCGGCAGAGACCCAGTACTTC. The rearrangement links TRBV7-9 to TRBJ2-5, with D possibly TRBD2 on 6 matching bases. CDR1 SEHNR and CDR2 FQNEAQ come from the germline V gene (reference sequence). The germline V and J ends were trimmed by 6 bases and 4 bases, with 15 bases remaining between them. The CDR3 has 14 amino acids.

The J gene is TRBJ2-3, the V gene TRBV6-1; the D gene is possibly TRBD2 (7 bases). The CDR3 spans 13 residues. V lost 7 bases to trimming and J lost 3 bases, with 11 bases between them. CDR1 and CDR2 from the germline V gene are MNHNS and SASEGT. This CDR3 is CASMGRGTDTQYF. The CDR3 DNA is TGTGCCAGCATGGGGAGGGGGACAGATACGCAGTATTTT.

In this sample, this clonotype turned up a few times. The J gene is TRBJ1-4, the V gene TRBV27, with a tentative D call TRBD1 (6 bases). V was clipped by 2 bases and J by 8 bases, with 12 bases between them. There are 14 residues in the CDR3. The germline V gene encodes CDR1 MNHEY and CDR2 SMNVEV (reference sequence). CDR3 nucleotides: TGTGCCAGCAGTTTAGTGGGGGCAGGAGAAAAACTGTTTTTT. It encodes CASSLVGAGEKLFF. Full variable domain (rest looked up from reference TRBV27 and TRBJ1-4): EAQVTQNPRYLITVTGKKLTVTCSQNMNHEYMSWYRQDPGLGLRQIYYSMNVEVTDKGDVPEGYKVSRKEKRNFPLILESPSPNQTSLYFCASSLVGAGEKLFFGSGTQLSVL.

This clonotype came up many times. The chain links TRBV5-6 to TRBJ1-1; D unclear. CDR3 length: 13 residues. Per germline, CDR1 SGHDT and CDR2 YYEEEE. The V and J ends lost 1 base and 0 bases respectively, with 4 bases between them. The CDR3 nucleotides are TGTGCCAGCAGCTTGCCCCTGAACACTGAAGCTTTCTTT. Amino acid sequence: CASSLPLNTEAFF.

This clonotype was seen many times. The rearrangement joins TRBV20-1 to TRBJ1-2, with 7 bases matching TRBD1. Germline CDR1 reads DFQATT; CDR2 reads SNEGSKA (reference sequence). The CDR3 totals 14 residues. Trimming removed 1 base from V and 3 bases from J; junction bases left unmatched: 5. The CDR3: CSARVTGSDYGYTF. CDR3 sequence (DNA): TGCAGTGCTAGAGTGACAGGGAGCGACTATGGCTACACCTTC.

V and J are TRBV21-1 and TRBJ1-2; the table's D call, TRBD1, has no DNA check behind it. TRBV21-1 is classified as a pseudogene. This CDR3 is built from 15 residues. CDR3 nucleotide sequence: TGTGCCAGCAGTGAGGAGCAGGGGGGAAACTATGGCTACACCTTC. It encodes CASSEEQGGNYGYTF.

This clonotype has just a few counts. The chain couples TRBV2 to TRBJ2-2; perhaps TRBD2 as D (6 bases). This CDR3 has 14 amino acids. The germline V gene has CDR1 SNHLY and CDR2 FYNNEI. Trimming cost V 8 bases and J 2 bases, with 12 bases left between them. The CDR3 protein is CASRVGGNTGELFF. CDR3 DNA: TGTGCCAGCCGAGTCGGGGGAAACACCGGGGAGCTGTTTTTT.

V and J are TRBV4-1 and TRBJ2-7; TRBD1 matches at 9 bases. Germline loops: CDR1 MGHRA, CDR2 YSYEKL. This CDR3 is built from 15 residues. The V gene end was trimmed by 3 bases and the J gene end by 5 bases; junction bases not matched to a gene: 8. Written as DNA, the CDR3 is TGCGCCAGCAGCCAGACCGGGACAGGGCAGGACGAGCAGTACTTC. Its protein product is CASSQTGTGQDEQYF.

The sample holds a few counts of this clonotype. The CDR3 nucleotides read TGTGCCAGCACCAAAGGGGGCGATGGCACCGGGGAGCTGTTTTTT. Its translation: CASTKGGDGTGELFF. This chain uses TRBV27 with TRBJ2-2; TRBD1 agrees at 7 bases. The V and J ends lost 7 bases and 4 bases, in that order; junction bases with no gene match: 9. This CDR3 spans 15 amino acids. CDR1 is MNHEY and CDR2 is SMNVEV in the germline V gene (reference sequence).

The chain is built from TRBV12-3 or TRBV12-4 and TRBJ2-3, with TRBD2 matching over 16 bases. CDR3 size: 18 residues. The V and J ends lost 5 bases and 5 bases, in that order; junction bases with no gene match: 10. In DNA form, the CDR3 reads TGTGCCAGCAGTCTGGGACTAGCGGGGGGGCCAGGTAGAGATACGCAGTATTTT. Its translation is CASSLGLAGGPGRDTQYF.

This clonotype came up a few times. This chain uses TRBV6-1 with TRBJ2-2; D remains ambiguous. The V end lost 4 bases, the J end lost 6 bases, and 15 bases lay between the germline ends. Germline V gene data show CDR1 as MNHNS and CDR2 as SASEGT. CDR3 length: 15 residues. The CDR3 region is CASSGHSLNSGELFF. The CDR3, as DNA: TGTGCCAGCAGTGGTCACAGTCTGAATTCCGGGGAGCTGTTTTTT.

Here the CDR3 reads CSARDLTSGRGTQYF. The CDR3 DNA follows: TGCAGTGCTAGAGATCTAACTAGCGGGCGAGGTACGCAGTATTTT. This rearrangement joins TRBV20-1 to TRBJ2-3; 9 nucleotides agree with TRBD2. With 0 bases clipped from V and 8 bases from J, the junction kept 9 bases outside the gene matches. Germline assignment: CDR1 DFQATT and CDR2 SNEGSKA (reference sequence). The CDR3 sequence is 15 residues long.

The rearrangement uses TRBV5-1 and TRBJ2-7, with 11 bases identical to TRBD2. The ends lost 1 base at V and 3 bases at J; junction bases unmatched: 6. The CDR3 extends over 16 amino acids. Looked up from germline, CDR1 is SGHRS and CDR2 is YFSETQ. The CDR3 DNA is TGCGCCAGCAGCTTGACTAGCGGGAGAAGAGTCTACGAGCAGTACTTC. It translates to CASSLTSGRRVYEQYF. Based on the CDR3 plus reference TRBV5-1 and TRBJ2-7, the full variable domain is KAGVTQTPRYLIKTRGQQVTLSCSPISGHRSVSWYQQTPGQGLQFLFEYFSETQRNKGNFPGRFSGRQFSNSRSEMNVSTLELGDSALYLCASSLTSGRRVYEQYFGPGTRLTVT.

CDR3 nucleotide sequence: TGCGCCAGCAGCTTCAGGGAAATCGACGCTGAAGCTTTCTTT. Residues: CASSFREIDAEAFF. The chain combines TRBV5-1 with TRBJ1-1; TRBD1 might be the D (5 bases). Per germline, CDR1 SGHRS and CDR2 YFSETQ. The length of the CDR3 is 14 residues. The V end was cut by 2 bases, the J end by 6 bases, with 14 bases between.

This clonotype was found a few times. CDR3 sequence: CASCPGQEETQYF. As DNA, the CDR3 is TGTGCCAGTTGTCCGGGACAAGAAGAGACCCAGTACTTC. V and J are TRBV6-2 or TRBV6-3 and TRBJ2-5; weak D call: TRBD1 (6 bases). CDR1 and CDR2 (germline): MNHEY, SVGEGT. Trimming shortened V by 9 bases and J by 3 bases, and 14 bases separated the two germline ends. CDR3 length: 13 amino acids.

The chain carries TRBV11-2 and TRBJ2-7; D gene ambiguous. V shed 0 bases and J shed 4 bases, with 7 bases lying between them. The CDR3 contains 13 residues. Per germline, CDR1 SGHAT and CDR2 FQNNGV. The CDR3 nucleotides read TGTGCCAGCAGCTTAGATAAGCAGTACGAGCAGTACTTC. This encodes CASSLDKQYEQYF.

The genes are TRBV7-7 and TRBJ2-5; 7 nucleotides align to TRBD2. This CDR3 comprises 14 residues. J lost 4 bases, V lost 8 bases, and 10 bases had no gene match. Germline V gene lookup returns CDR1 SSHAT and CDR2 FNYEAQ (reference sequence). Here the CDR3 reads CASSSGGRAETQYF. The CDR3 nucleotides read TGTGCCAGCTCTTCGGGGGGAAGGGCAGAGACCCAGTACTTC.

This clonotype was seen a handful of times. The chain carries TRBV5-1 and TRBJ2-7; D may be TRBD2 (6 bases). The germline gives CDR1 SGHRS, CDR2 YFSETQ. V was cut by 2 bases and J by 2 bases, with 11 bases left in between. CDR3 length: 14 residues. CDR3 amino acids: CASSLMRDAYEQYF. In nucleotides, the CDR3 is TGCGCCAGCAGCTTAATGCGGGACGCCTACGAGCAGTACTTC.

This rearrangement joins TRBV30 to TRBJ2-2; possible D gene TRBD2, 5 bases. CDR3 length equals 15 residues. V shed 0 bases and J shed 6 bases, with 14 bases lying between them. Germline V gene lookup returns CDR1 GTSNPN and CDR2 SVGIG (reference sequence). The CDR3 nucleotides read TGTGCCTGGAGTGTGGGTGGGAGTGTGGCCGGGGAGCTGTTTTTT. Encoded protein: CAWSVGGSVAGELFF.